A selection of T cell receptor beta chains follows, all from one sample in a study of Graves' ophthalmopathy and Graves' hyperthyroidism. Using its own MiXCR run on the multiplex PCR reads, TCRdb lists one record per CDR3 protein. The sample records about 380,000 distinct CDR3 sequences, just over 15% being singletons. Sequencing was carried out using peripheral blood. The receptors shown here come from a woman aged 18-30 years with stable Graves' hyperthyroidism. Each CDR3 is given with its conserved first and last residue. D genes are given only for firm matches. Size is stated for part of the rows, as once, few or many counts, or as a class when the clone is expanded.

clone_size | d_call | j_call | v_call | cdr3_nt | cdr3_aa
. | TRBD1 | TRBJ2-5 | TRBV29-1 | TGCAGCGTGCGGCCCACAGGGGAAGAGACCCAGTACTTC | CSVRPTGEETQYF
. | . | TRBJ2-3 | TRBV9 | TGTGCCAGCAGCGGGGTGACTAGCACAGATACGCAGTATTTT | CASSGVTSTDTQYF
. | . | TRBJ1-3 | TRBV11-2 | TGTGCCAGCAGCCACCGGGACAACTCTGGAAACACCATATATTTT | CASSHRDNSGNTIYF
many | . | TRBJ1-1 | TRBV11-3 | TGTGCCAGCAGCTTAAGAGCCGGGGTGAACACTGAAGCTTTCTTT | CASSLRAGVNTEAFF
few | TRBD2 | TRBJ2-1 | TRBV12-3/TRBV12-4 | TGTGCCAGCAGTTCCCGGACTAGCGGGGTGTACAATGAGCAGTTCTTC | CASSSRTSGVYNEQFF
many | . | TRBJ1-1 | TRBV9 | TGTGCCAGCAGCGTAGATTTGGGGAACGCTAACCCTGAAGCCTTCTTT | CASSVDLGNANPEAFF
many | TRBD1 | TRBJ1-5 | TRBV10-3 | TGTGCCATCAGTGCCGTAGGACAGGGGGAGCCCCAGCATTTT | CAISAVGQGEPQHF
many | . | TRBJ1-1 | TRBV2 | TGTGCCGGGGCTCTCTCGGCTGAAGCTTTCTTT | CAGALSAEAFF
many | . | TRBJ1-5 | TRBV12-3/TRBV12-4 | TGTGCCAGCAAGGGTAGGGTTAATCAGCCCCAGCATTTT | CASKGRVNQPQHF
. | . | TRBJ2-3 | TRBV20-1 | TGCAGTGCCCAAGGGGGGACAGATACGCAGTATTTT | CSAQGGTDTQYF
many | TRBD1 | TRBJ1-5 | TRBV12-3/TRBV12-4 | TGTGCCAGCAGTCCCGTCGGACAGGGCCATCAGCCCCAGCATTTT | CASSPVGQGHQPQHF
. | TRBD1 | TRBJ1-3 | TRBV7-3 | TGTGCCAGCAGCTTTGGGCCAGGGGGCGGCTCTGGAAACACCATATATTTT | CASSFGPGGGSGNTIYF
. | TRBD2 | TRBJ2-2 | TRBV5-1 | TGCGCCAGCAGCTTGGGGGCTAGCGGGAACACCGGGGAGCTGTTTTTT | CASSLGASGNTGELFF
. | TRBD1 | TRBJ1-1 | TRBV19 | TGTGCCAGTAGTGGCAGGACAGGGGTGAACACTGAAGATTTCTTT | CASSGRTGVNTEDFF
few | . | TRBJ1-6 | TRBV12-5 | TGTGCTAGTGGTTTCCTACAGGAGGTTGGCCATTCACCCCTCCACTTT | CASGFLQEVGHSPLHF
. | . | TRBJ2-5 | TRBV28 | TGTGCCAGCAGAGGAAACGGCAGGGTTCGAGAGACCCAGTACTTC | CASRGNGRVRETQYF
many | . | TRBJ1-1 | TRBV19 | TGTGCCAGTACTCCGGACGGAGGAAGGACTGAAGCTTTCTTT | CASTPDGGRTEAFF
many | . | TRBJ2-7 | TRBV12-3/TRBV12-4 | TGTGCCAGCAGTTCATTTATTCCCTCGAGCAGGGATGAGCAGTACTTC | CASSSFIPSSRDEQYF
many | . | TRBJ1-2 | TRBV18 | TGTGCCAGCTCACCATGGCCAGGGGATTCTGGCTACACCTTC | CASSPWPGDSGYTF
many | TRBD1 | TRBJ1-6 | TRBV20-1 | TGCAGTGCTAGTCCCGGGACAGGGGACTCACCCCTCCACTTT | CSASPGTGDSPLHF
many | . | TRBJ1-2 | TRBV18 | TGTGCCAGCTCAACTTACCGGGACATTAAAGGCTACACCTTC | CASSTYRDIKGYTF
. | . | TRBJ1-2 | TRBV6-2/TRBV6-3 | TGTGCCAGCAGTTACGAACGTTTGGCGACGATACGGGAAGCTAACTATGGCTACACCTTC | CASSYERLATIREANYGYTF
many | . | TRBJ2-7 | TRBV6-2/TRBV6-3 | TGTGCCAGCAGTTACTCCTTAACAAGGAACTACGAGCAGTACTTC | CASSYSLTRNYEQYF
many | . | TRBJ1-2 | TRBV7-2 | TGTGCCAGCAGCCGACAGGCTAACTATGGCTACACCTTC | CASSRQANYGYTF
few | . | TRBJ1-2 | TRBV11-3 | TGTGCCAGCAGCTTAAATCCGGCGGACAACTATGGCTACACCTTC | CASSLNPADNYGYTF
. | . | TRBJ2-7 | TRBV18 | TGTGCCAGCTCACCAACAGGACCCAATATTATATACTACGAGCAGTACTTC | CASSPTGPNIIYYEQYF
many | . | TRBJ1-2 | TRBV4-2 | TGTGCCAGCAGCCAGGATCTGCAGGGAGTTGGCTACACCTTC | CASSQDLQGVGYTF
many | . | TRBJ1-1 | TRBV20-1 | TGCAGTGCAAGGCCGGGCGTGGGGAAGGCTGAAGCTTTCTTT | CSARPGVGKAEAFF
many | . | TRBJ2-7 | TRBV6-5 | TGTGCCAGCAGTTCCTCGGGACCCCTCGGGGAGCAGTACTTC | CASSSSGPLGEQYF
many | . | TRBJ2-7 | TRBV6-2/TRBV6-3 | TGTGCCAGCAGTTACTTGGCGCCGGGCTTAGCCGAGCAGTACTTC | CASSYLAPGLAEQYF
. | . | TRBJ1-1 | TRBV12-3/TRBV12-4 | TGTGCCAGCAGGGGCCATGAAGCTTTCTTT | CASRGHEAFF
many | . | TRBJ1-2 | TRBV12-3/TRBV12-4 | TGTGCCAGCAGTTTAAGGAGGATAGACTATGGCTACACCTTC | CASSLRRIDYGYTF
many | . | TRBJ1-2 | TRBV19 | TGTGCCAGTAGTTTGGGCAGGGAGGGGTATGGCTACACCTTC | CASSLGREGYGYTF
many | . | TRBJ1-6 | TRBV12-3/TRBV12-4 | TGTGCCAGCAGTTTCCCAGGGAACTCACCCCTCCACTTT | CASSFPGNSPLHF
. | TRBD1 | TRBJ2-5 | TRBV3-1 | TGTGCCAGCAGCCAATTGGGACAGATCCAAGAGACCCAGTACTTC | CASSQLGQIQETQYF
many | TRBD1 | TRBJ2-7 | TRBV12-3/TRBV12-4 | TGTGCCAGCAGTCCCAGAGGACAGGGGATCTACGAGCAGTACTTC | CASSPRGQGIYEQYF
many | TRBD1 | TRBJ1-2 | TRBV24-1 | TGTGCCACCAGTCGAGGGGGCGACTATGGCTACACCTTC | CATSRGGDYGYTF
. | . | TRBJ1-1 | TRBV6-1 | TGTGCCAGCAGTGAAGGTGGGGGCATATTACCAGCTTTCTTT | CASSEGGGILPAFF
many | . | TRBJ2-5 | TRBV11-2 | TGTGCCAGCAGCTTAACACAGGGTTGGCAAGAGACCCAGTACTTC | CASSLTQGWQETQYF
few | . | TRBJ1-5 | TRBV6-5 | TGTGCCAGCAGTTACCCCCAACAGGGCAATCAGCCCCAGCATTTT | CASSYPQQGNQPQHF
. | TRBD1 | TRBJ1-2 | TRBV28 | TGTGCCAGCAGTTCCGCGGACAGGGAAGGCTACACCTTC | CASSSADREGYTF
many | TRBD1 | TRBJ1-5 | TRBV12-3/TRBV12-4 | TGTGCCAGCAGCCGGGACAGGGAAGCGAGTAGCAATCAGCCCCAGCATTTT | CASSRDREASSNQPQHF
many | TRBD1 | TRBJ1-5 | TRBV5-5 | TGTGCCAGCAGCGAGACAGGGGGCTATCAGCCCCAGCATTTT | CASSETGGYQPQHF